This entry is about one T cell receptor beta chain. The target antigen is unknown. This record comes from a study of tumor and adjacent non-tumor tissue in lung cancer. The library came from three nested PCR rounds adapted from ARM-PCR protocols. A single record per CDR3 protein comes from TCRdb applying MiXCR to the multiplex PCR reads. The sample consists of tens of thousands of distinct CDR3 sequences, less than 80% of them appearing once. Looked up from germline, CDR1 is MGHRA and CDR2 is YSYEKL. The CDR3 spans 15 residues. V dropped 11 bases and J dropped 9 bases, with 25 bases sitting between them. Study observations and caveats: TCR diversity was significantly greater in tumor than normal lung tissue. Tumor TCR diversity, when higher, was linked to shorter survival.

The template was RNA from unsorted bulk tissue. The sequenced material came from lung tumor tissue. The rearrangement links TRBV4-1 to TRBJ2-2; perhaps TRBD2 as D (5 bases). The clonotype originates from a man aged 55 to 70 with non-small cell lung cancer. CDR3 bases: TGCGCCGCCAGCCAAGAAGCGGCGAACGCCAGGGAGCTGTTTTTT. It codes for CAASQEAANARELFF.